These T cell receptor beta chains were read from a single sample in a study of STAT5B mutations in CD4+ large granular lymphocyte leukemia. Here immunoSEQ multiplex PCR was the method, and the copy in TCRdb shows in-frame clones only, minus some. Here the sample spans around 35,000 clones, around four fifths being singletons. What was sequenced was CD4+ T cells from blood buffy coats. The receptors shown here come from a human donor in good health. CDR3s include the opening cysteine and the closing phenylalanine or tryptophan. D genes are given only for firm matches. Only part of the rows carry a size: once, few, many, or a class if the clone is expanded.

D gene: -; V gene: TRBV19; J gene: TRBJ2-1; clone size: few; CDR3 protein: CASSMPDGPGWQFF; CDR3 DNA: TGTGCCAGTAGTATGCCAGACGGACCGGGGTGGCAGTTCTTC
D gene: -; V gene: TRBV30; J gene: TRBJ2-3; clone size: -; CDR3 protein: CAWSGGVEPDTQYF; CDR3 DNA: TGTGCCTGGAGCGGTGGAGTGGAGCCAGATACGCAGTATTTT
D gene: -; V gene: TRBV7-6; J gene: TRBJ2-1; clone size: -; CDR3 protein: CASTNLGEQFF; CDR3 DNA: TGTGCCAGCACTAACCTGGGTGAGCAGTTCTTC
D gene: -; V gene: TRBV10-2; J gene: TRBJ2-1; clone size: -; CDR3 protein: CASRTGNSYNEQFF; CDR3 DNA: TGCGCCAGCAGGACCGGGAACTCCTACAATGAGCAGTTCTTC
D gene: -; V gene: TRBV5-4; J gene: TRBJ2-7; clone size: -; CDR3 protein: CASSSGPSYEQYF; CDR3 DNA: TGTGCCAGCAGCTCAGGTCCTTCCTACGAGCAGTACTTC
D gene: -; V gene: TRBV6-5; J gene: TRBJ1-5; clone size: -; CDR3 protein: CASSYGVGRQPQHF; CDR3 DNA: TGTGCCAGCAGTTACGGGGTTGGGCGTCAGCCCCAGCATTTT
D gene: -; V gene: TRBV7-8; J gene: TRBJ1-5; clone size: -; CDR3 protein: CASSLEYSQPQHF; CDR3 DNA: TGTGCCAGCAGCTTAGAATATAGTCAGCCCCAGCATTTT
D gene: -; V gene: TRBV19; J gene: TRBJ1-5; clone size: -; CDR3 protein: CAISVGDNQPQHF; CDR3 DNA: TGTGCCATTTCGGTCGGTGACAATCAGCCCCAGCATTTT
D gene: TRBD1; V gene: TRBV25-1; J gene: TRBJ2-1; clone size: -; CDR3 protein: CASSEEGQGFYNEQFF; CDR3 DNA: TGTGCCAGCAGTGAAGAGGGACAGGGATTCTACAATGAGCAGTTCTTC
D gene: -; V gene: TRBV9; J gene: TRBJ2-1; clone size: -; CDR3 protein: CASSVGGTYNEQFF; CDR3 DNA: TGTGCCAGCAGCGTAGGGGGGACCTACAATGAGCAGTTCTTC
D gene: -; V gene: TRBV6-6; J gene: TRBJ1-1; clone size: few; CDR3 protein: CASSPGNTEAFF; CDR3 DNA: TGTGCCAGCAGTCCGGGGAACACTGAAGCTTTCTTT
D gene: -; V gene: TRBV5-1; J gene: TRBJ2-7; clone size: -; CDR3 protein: CASSDGLSYEQYF; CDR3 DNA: TGCGCCAGCAGCGACGGACTCTCCTACGAGCAGTACTTC
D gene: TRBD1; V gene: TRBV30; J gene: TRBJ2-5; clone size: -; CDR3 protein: CAWRVRGTETQYF; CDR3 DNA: TGTGCCTGGAGGGTCAGGGGGACAGAGACCCAGTACTTC
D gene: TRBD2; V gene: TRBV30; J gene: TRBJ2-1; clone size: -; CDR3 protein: CAWTPGLAFNEQFF; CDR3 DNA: TGTGCCTGGACGCCGGGACTAGCTTTCAATGAGCAGTTCTTC
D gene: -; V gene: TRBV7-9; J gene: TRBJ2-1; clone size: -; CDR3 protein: CASSVRGPGVSYNEQFF; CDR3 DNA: TGTGCCAGCAGCGTCCGGGGCCCAGGGGTCTCCTACAATGAGCAGTTCTTC
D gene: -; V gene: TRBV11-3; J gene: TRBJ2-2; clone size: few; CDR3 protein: CASRTNTGELFF; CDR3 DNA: TGTGCCAGCAGGACTAACACCGGGGAGCTGTTTTTT
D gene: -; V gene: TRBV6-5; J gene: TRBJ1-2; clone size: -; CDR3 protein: CASSRRTFGGYTF; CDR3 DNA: TGTGCCAGCAGTCGAAGGACCTTCGGGGGCTACACCTTC
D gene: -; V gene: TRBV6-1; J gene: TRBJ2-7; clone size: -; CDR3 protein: CASSDPGQSYEQYF; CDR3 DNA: TGTGCCAGCAGTGACCCCGGACAGAGCTACGAGCAGTACTTC
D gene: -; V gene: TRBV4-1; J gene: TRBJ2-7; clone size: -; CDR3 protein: CASSYGTDSYEQYF; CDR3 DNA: TGCGCCAGCAGCTACGGGACGGACTCCTACGAGCAGTACTTC
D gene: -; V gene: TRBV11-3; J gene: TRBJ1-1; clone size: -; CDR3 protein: CASSLVRGDEAFF; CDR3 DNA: TGTGCCAGCAGCTTAGTGAGGGGAGATGAAGCTTTCTTT
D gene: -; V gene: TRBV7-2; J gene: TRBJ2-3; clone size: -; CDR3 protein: CASSPRNSGDTQYF; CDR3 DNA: TGTGCCAGCAGCCCCCGGAATAGCGGAGATACGCAGTATTTT
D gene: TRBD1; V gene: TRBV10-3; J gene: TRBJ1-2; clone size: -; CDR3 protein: CAISAGQASYGYTF; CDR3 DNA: TGTGCCATCAGTGCGGGACAGGCATCCTATGGCTACACCTTC
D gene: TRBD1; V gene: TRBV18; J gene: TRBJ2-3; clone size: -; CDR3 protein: CASAEQGVPDTQYF; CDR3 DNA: TGTGCCAGCGCGGAACAGGGGGTTCCAGATACGCAGTATTTT
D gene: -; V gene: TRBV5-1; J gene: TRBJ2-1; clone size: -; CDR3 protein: CASSPDTYNEQFF; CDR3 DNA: TGCGCCAGCAGCCCTGACACTTACAATGAGCAGTTCTTC
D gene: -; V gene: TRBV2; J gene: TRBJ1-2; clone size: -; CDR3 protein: CASSTGASNYGYTF; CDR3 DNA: TGTGCCAGCAGTACAGGAGCCTCTAACTATGGCTACACCTTC
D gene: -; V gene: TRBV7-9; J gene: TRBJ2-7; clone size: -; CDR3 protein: CASSLGLGFYEQYF; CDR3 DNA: TGTGCCAGCAGCTTAGGGTTAGGTTTCTACGAGCAGTACTTC
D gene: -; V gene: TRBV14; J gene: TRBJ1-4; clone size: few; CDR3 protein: CASSPSPVWTNEKLFF; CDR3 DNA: TGTGCCAGCAGCCCCTCGCCCGTATGGACTAATGAAAAACTGTTTTTT
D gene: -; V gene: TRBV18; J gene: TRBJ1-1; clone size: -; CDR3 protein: CASSPGTANTEAFF; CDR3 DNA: TGTGCCAGCTCCCCCGGGACCGCAAACACTGAAGCTTTCTTT
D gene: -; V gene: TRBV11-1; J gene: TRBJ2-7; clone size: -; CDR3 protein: CASSLRTGQQYF; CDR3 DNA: TGTGCCAGCAGCTTAAGGACGGGGCAACAGTACTTC
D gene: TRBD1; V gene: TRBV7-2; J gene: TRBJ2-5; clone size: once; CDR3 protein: CASSLETGGRETQYF; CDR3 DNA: TGTGCCAGCAGCTTAGAAACAGGGGGCAGGGAGACCCAGTACTTC
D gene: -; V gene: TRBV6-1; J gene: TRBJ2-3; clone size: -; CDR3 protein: CASSEARLLTDTQYF; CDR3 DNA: TGTGCCAGCAGTGAAGCGCGTCTGCTCACAGATACGCAGTATTTT
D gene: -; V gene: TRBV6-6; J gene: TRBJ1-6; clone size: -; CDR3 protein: CASSSQGMGSPLHF; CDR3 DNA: TGTGCCAGCAGTTCGCAGGGGATGGGATCACCCCTCCACTTT
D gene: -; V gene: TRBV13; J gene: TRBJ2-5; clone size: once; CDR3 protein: CASSTRWGPGMETQYF; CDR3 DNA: TGTGCCAGCAGCACGCGGTGGGGGCCCGGGATGGAGACCCAGTACTTC
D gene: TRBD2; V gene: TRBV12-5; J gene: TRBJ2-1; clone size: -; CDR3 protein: CASGRGLSGRANNEQFF; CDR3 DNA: TGTGCTAGTGGGAGAGGGTTAAGCGGGAGGGCCAACAATGAGCAGTTCTTC
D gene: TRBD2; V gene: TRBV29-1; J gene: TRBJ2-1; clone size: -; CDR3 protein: CSAGTSGAMGQFF; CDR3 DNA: TGCAGCGCGGGGACTAGCGGGGCCATGGGGCAGTTCTTC
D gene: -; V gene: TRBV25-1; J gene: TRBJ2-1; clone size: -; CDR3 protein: CASRRSEAHEQFF; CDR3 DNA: TGTGCCAGCAGGCGGAGCGAGGCGCATGAGCAGTTCTTC
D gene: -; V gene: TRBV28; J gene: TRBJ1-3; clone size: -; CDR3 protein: CASSLFGERFSGNTIYF; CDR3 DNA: TGTGCCAGCAGTTTATTCGGGGAAAGGTTCTCTGGAAACACCATATATTTT
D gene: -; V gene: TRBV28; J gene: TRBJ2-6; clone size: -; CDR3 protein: CASSLLSAGANVLTF; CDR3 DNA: TGTGCCAGCAGTCTATTAAGTGCTGGGGCCAACGTCCTGACTTTC
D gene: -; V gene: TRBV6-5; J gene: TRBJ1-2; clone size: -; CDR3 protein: CASSDSNSNYGYTF; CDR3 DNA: TGTGCCAGCAGCGACAGCAACTCTAACTATGGCTACACCTTC
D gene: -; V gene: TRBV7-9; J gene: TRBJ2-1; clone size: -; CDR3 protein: CASSPRPDNEQFF; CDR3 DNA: TGTGCCAGCAGCCCTCGACCGGACAATGAGCAGTTCTTC
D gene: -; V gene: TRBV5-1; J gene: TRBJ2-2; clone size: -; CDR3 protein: CASSLDLNTGELFF; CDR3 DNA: TGCGCCAGCAGCTTGGATCTAAACACCGGGGAGCTGTTTTTT
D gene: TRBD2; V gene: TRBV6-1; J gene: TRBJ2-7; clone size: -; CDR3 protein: CASRTSGTYEQYF; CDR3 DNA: TGTGCCAGCAGAACTAGCGGGACCTACGAGCAGTACTTC
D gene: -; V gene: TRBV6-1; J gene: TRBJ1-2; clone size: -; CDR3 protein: CASSEAREAGGYTF; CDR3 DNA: TGTGCCAGCAGTGAAGCGCGGGAGGCAGGGGGCTACACCTTC
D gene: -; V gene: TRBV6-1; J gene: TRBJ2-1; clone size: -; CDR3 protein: CASRTKQDEQFF; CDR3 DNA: TGTGCCAGCAGGACTAAACAGGATGAGCAGTTCTTC
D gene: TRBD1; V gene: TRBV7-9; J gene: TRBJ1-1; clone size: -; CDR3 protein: CASSQPQTGGTEAFF; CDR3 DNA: TGTGCCAGCAGCCAACCTCAGACAGGGGGCACTGAAGCTTTCTTT